The source of this TCR beta chain is a study of CD8+CD57+ T cells in acquired aplastic anemia. Study-wide points: Patients and controls shared twenty-nine CD8+ CDR3 sequences, highly expressed in patients.

Both TCR beta VDJ combination and CDR3 sequence profiling were carried out. Genomic DNA was the template for this profiling. TCRdb processed the reads anew with MiXCR; each CDR3 protein has one entry. Altogether 150,000 to 200,000 distinct CDR3 sequences are present, 40% to 50% being singletons, with the ten largest covering 9.7%. Worth noting for this clonotype: Its target is not known.

CDR1 and CDR2 (germline): KGHDR, SFDVKD. V was shortened by 0 bases and J by 6 bases, with 18 bases between the two germline ends. This CDR3 contains 17 residues. An expansion of CD8+CD57+ cells by flow cytometry had been shown in patients chosen for sequencing. The origin of this receptor is a human donor with aplastic anemia. The sequenced sample was sorted CD4+, CD8+, or CD8+CD57+ T cells (not recorded which) from PBMCs. V gene TRBV24-1 combines with J gene TRBJ2-3; the D gene is possibly TRBD1 (6 bases). The CDR3 here is CATSDLQGPISIDTQYF. CDR3 nucleotide sequence: TGTGCCACCAGTGATTTGCAGGGGCCCATTTCTATTGATACGCAGTATTTT.